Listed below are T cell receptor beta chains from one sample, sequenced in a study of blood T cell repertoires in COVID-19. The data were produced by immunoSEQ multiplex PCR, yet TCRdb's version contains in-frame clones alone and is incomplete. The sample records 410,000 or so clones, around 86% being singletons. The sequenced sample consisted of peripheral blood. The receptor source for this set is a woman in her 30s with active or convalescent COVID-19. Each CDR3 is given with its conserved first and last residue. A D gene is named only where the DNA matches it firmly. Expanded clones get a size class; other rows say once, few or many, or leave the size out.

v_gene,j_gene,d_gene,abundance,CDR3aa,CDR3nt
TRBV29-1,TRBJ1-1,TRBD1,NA,CSVAGTGTTEAFF,TGCAGCGTTGCCGGGACAGGGACCACTGAAGCTTTCTTT
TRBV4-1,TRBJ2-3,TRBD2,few,CASSQEGLAFTDTQYF,TGCGCCAGCAGCCAAGAGGGACTAGCCTTCACAGATACGCAGTATTTT
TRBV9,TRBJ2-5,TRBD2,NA,CASSVLTGTNQETQYF,TGTGCCAGCAGCGTATTGACCGGGACTAACCAAGAGACCCAGTACTTC
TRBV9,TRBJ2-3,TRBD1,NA,CASSVGGTGVLVDTQYF,TGTGCCAGCAGCGTAGGCGGGACAGGGGTGCTGGTAGATACGCAGTATTTT
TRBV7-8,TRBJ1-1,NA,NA,CASSLAIIMNTEAFF,TGTGCCAGCAGCTTAGCAATTATAATGAACACTGAAGCTTTCTTT
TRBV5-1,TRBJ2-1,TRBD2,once,CASSSPAGGVNNEQFF,TGCGCCAGCAGCTCCCCAGCGGGGGGCGTCAACAATGAGCAGTTCTTC
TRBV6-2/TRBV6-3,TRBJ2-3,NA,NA,CASSSQGLADTDTQYF,TGTGCCAGCAGTTCACAGGGGTTAGCGGACACAGATACGCAGTATTTT
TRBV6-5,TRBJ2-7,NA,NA,CASSNAGESSYEQYF,TGTGCCAGCAGCAACGCAGGGGAATCGTCCTACGAGCAGTACTTC
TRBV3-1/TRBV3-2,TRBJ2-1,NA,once,CASSQDPPRDNEQFF,TGTGCCAGCAGCCAAGACCCCCCGAGAGACAATGAGCAGTTCTTC
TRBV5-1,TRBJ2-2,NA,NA,CASSYFSGTGELFF,TGCGCCAGCAGCTACTTTTCAGGGACCGGGGAGCTGTTTTTT
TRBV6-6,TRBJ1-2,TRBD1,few,CASSHLGQGFSEGYTF,TGTGCCAGCAGCCATCTAGGACAGGGTTTTTCGGAAGGCTACACCTTC